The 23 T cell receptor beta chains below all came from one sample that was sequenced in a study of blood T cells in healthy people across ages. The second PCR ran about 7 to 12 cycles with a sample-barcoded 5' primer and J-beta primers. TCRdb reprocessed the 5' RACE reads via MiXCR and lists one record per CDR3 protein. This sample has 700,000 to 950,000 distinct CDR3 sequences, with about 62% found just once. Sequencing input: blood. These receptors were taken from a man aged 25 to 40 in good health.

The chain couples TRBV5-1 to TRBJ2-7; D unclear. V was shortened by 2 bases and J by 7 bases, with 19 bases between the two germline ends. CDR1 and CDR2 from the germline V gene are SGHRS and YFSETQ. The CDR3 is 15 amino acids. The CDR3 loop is CASSFGSSSYNEQYF. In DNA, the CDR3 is TGCGCCAGCAGCTTTGGCAGTAGCTCCTACAATGAGCAGTACTTC.

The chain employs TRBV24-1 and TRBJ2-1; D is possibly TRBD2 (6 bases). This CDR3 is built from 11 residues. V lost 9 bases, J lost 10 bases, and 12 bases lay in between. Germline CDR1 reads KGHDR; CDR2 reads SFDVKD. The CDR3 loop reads CATYFAGEQFF. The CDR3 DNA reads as TGTGCCACCTATTTCGCGGGGGAGCAGTTCTTC.

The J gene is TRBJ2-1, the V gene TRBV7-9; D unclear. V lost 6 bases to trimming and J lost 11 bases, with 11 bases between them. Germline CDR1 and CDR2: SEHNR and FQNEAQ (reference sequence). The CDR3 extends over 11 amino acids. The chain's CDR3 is CASSAETQQFF. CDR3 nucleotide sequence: TGTGCCAGCAGTGCGGAGACTCAGCAGTTCTTC.

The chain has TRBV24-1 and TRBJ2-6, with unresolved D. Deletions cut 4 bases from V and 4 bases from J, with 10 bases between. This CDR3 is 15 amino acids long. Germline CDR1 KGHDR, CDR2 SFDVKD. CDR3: CATSDWPNGANVLTF. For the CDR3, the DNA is TGTGCCACCAGTGACTGGCCCAACGGGGCCAACGTCCTGACTTTC.

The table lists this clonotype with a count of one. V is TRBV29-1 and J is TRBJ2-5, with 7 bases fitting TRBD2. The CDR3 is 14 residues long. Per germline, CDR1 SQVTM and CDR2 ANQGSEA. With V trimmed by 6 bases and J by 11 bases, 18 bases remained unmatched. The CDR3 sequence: CSVIAGTAGVEQYF. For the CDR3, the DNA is TGCAGCGTAATTGCCGGGACTGCGGGGGTGGAGCAGTACTTC.

CDR3 loop: CSAPSEYEQYF. Here the CDR3 DNA reads TGCAGTGCTCCATCCGAGTACGAGCAGTACTTC. The rearrangement uses TRBV20-1 and TRBJ2-7; D call uncertain. This CDR3 contains 11 residues. The V gene lost 5 bases and the J gene lost 4 bases, with 9 bases spanning the gap. In germline, CDR1 is DFQATT, CDR2 SNEGSKA (reference sequence).

The CDR3 DNA is TGTGCCAGCAGCCAAGCGACGGGGCGGGACACTGAAGCTTTCTTT. Its protein is CASSQATGRDTEAFF. J is TRBJ1-1 and V is TRBV4-2; D is perhaps TRBD1 (5 bases). This CDR3 has 15 residues. CDR1 is LGHNA, CDR2 YNFKEQ, per germline. Trimming shortened V by 1 base and J by 3 bases, and 12 bases separated the two germline ends.

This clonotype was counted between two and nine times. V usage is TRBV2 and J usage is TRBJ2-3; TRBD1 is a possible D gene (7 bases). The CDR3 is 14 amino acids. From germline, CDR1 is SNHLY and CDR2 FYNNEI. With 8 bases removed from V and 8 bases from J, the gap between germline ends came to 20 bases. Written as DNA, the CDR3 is TGTGCCAGCGCCTCAGGGACCAGGGGGGTTACGCAGTATTTT. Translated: CASASGTRGVTQYF.

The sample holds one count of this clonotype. The CDR3 region is CASSGEIGANVLTF. The CDR3 coding sequence is TGCGCCAGTTCGGGCGAGATCGGGGCCAACGTCCTGACTTTC. This chain connects TRBV5-1 to TRBJ2-6; D gene ambiguous. Germline V CDR1 and CDR2: SGHRS, YFSETQ. CDR3 length: 14 amino acids. Trimming removed 8 bases from V and 4 bases from J, with 13 bases in between. The full variable domain, completed using reference TRBV5-1 and TRBJ2-6, is KAGVTQTPRYLIKTRGQQVTLSCSPISGHRSVSWYQQTPGQGLQFLFEYFSETQRNKGNFPGRFSGRQFSNSRSEMNVSTLELGDSALYLCASSGEIGANVLTFGAGSRLTVL.

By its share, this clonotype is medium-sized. The CDR3 DNA follows: TGTGCCAGCAGCCAAGACGGGAATGGGCTGGAGACCCAGTACTTC. The encoded protein is CASSQDGNGLETQYF. The rearrangement links TRBV4-2 to TRBJ2-5, with a possible D match to TRBD2 (5 bases). This CDR3 spans 15 amino acids. Germline values: CDR1 LGHNA, CDR2 YNFKEQ. Between the trimmed V and J ends, which lost 0 bases and 5 bases, there was a span of 13 bases.

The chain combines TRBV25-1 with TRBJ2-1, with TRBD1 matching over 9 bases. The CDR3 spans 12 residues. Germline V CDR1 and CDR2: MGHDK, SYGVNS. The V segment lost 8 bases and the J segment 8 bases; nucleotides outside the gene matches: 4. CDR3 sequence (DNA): TGTGCCAGCCACAGGGGGCATGATGAGCAGTTCTTC. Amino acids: CASHRGHDEQFF.

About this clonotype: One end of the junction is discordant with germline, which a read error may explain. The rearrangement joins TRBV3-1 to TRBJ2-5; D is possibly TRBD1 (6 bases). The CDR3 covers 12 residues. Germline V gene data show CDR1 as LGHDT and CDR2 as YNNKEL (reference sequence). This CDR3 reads CASRGRLETQYF. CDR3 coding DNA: TGTGCTAGCAGGGGCCGACTAGAGACCCAGTACTTC.

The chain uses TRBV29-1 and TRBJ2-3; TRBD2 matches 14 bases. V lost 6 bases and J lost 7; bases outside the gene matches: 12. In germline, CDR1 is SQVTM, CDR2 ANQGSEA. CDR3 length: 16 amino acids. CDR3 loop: CSVQGTSGSIGNTQYF. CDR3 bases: TGCAGCGTCCAAGGGACTAGCGGGAGTATTGGGAATACGCAGTATTTT.

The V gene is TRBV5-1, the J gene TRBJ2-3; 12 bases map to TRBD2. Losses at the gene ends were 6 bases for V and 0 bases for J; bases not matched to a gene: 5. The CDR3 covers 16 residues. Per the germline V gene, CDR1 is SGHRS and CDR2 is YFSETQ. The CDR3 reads CASTASGRASTDTQYF. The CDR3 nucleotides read TGCGCCAGCACGGCTAGCGGGAGGGCTAGCACAGATACGCAGTATTTT.

The CDR3 is CASSHGQGRYAFF. CDR3 coding DNA: TGTGCCAGCAGCCACGGACAGGGCAGGTATGCTTTCTTT. The chain carries TRBV4-2 and TRBJ1-1, with 8 bases identical to TRBD1. The CDR3 is 13 residues long. From germline, CDR1 is LGHNA and CDR2 YNFKEQ. With 3 bases clipped from V and 11 bases from J, the junction kept 8 bases outside the gene matches.

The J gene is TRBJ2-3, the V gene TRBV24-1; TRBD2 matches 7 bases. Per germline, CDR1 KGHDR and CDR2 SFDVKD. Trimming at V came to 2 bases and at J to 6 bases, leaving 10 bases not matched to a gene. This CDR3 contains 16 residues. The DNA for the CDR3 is TGTGCCACCAGTGATTCGCCCGGGACTAATCAGGATACGCAGTATTTT. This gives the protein CATSDSPGTNQDTQYF.

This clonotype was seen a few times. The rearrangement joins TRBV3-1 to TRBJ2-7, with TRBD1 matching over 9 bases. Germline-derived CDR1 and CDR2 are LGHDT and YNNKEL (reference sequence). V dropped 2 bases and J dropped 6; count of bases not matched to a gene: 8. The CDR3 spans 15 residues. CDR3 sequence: CASSQPGTGYSEQYF. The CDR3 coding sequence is TGTGCCAGCAGCCAACCCGGGACAGGGTACTCCGAGCAGTACTTC.

This CDR3 reads CASALVLGYNEQFF. DNA of the CDR3: TGCGCCAGCGCACTAGTATTAGGATACAATGAGCAGTTCTTC. The chain is built from TRBV5-1 and TRBJ2-1; a possible D gene is TRBD2 (5 bases). The CDR3 sequence is 14 residues long. With 7 bases removed from V and 4 bases from J, the gap between germline ends came to 15 bases. Germline V gene data show CDR1 as SGHRS and CDR2 as YFSETQ.

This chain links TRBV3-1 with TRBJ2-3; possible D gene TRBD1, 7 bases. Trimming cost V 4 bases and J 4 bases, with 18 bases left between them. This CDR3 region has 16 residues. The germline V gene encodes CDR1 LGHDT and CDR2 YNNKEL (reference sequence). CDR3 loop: CASSPWAGQKPDTQYF. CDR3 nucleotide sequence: TGTGCCAGCAGCCCGTGGGCGGGACAGAAACCAGATACGCAGTATTTT.

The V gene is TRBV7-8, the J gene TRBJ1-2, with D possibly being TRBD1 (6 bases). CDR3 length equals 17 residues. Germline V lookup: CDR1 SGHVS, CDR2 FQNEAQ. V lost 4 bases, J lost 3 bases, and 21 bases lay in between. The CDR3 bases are TGTGCCAGCAGCTGGGGAGATGGGGGGGCCCAGCACTATGGCTACACCTTC. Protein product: CASSWGDGGAQHYGYTF.

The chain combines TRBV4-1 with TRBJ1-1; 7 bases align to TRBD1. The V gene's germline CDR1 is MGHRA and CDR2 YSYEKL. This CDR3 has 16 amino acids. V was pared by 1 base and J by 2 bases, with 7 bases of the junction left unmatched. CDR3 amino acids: CASSQVLGQRNTEAFF. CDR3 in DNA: TGCGCCAGCAGCCAAGTCCTGGGACAGAGAAACACTGAAGCTTTCTTT.

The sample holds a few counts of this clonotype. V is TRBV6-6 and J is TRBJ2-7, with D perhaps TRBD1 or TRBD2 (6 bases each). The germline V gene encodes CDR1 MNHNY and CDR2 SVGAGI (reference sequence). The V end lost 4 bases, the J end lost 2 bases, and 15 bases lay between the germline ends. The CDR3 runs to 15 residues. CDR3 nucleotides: TGTGCCAGCAGTTCAAGGGGGGCAGAAGCCTACGAGCAGTACTTC. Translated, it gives CASSSRGAEAYEQYF.

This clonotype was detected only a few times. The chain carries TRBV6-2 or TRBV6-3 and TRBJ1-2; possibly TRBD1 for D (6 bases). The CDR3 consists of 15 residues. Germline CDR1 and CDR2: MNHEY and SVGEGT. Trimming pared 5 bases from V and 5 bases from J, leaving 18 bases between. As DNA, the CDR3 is TGTGCCAGCAGTCCTACGGGGGCGCGAATGTATGGCTACACCTTC. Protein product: CASSPTGARMYGYTF.